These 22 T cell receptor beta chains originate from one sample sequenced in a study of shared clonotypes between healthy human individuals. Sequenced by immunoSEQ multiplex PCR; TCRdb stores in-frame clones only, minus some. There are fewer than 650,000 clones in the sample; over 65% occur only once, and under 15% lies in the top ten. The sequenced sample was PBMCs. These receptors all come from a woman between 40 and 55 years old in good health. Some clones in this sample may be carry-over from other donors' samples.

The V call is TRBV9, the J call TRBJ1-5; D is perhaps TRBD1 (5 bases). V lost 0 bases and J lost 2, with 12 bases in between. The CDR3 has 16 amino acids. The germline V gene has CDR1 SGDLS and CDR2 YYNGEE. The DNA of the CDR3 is TGTGCCAGCAGCGTAGTCGGAGGGGTAGGCAATCAGCCCCAGCATTTT. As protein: CASSVVGGVGNQPQHF.

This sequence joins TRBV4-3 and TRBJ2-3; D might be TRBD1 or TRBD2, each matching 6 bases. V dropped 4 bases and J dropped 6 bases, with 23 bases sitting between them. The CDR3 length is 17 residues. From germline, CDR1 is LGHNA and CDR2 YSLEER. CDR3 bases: TGCGCCAGCAGCCTCCGTGAGCTCACCTGGAGGGGGGATACGCAGTATTTT. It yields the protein CASSLRELTWRGDTQYF.

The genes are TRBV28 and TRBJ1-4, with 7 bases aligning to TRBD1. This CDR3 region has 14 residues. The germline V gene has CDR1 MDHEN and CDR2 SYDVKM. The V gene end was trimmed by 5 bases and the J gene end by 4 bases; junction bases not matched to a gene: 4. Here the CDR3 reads CASSGGTVNEKLFF. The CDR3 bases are TGTGCCAGCAGTGGAGGGACAGTTAATGAAAAACTGTTTTTT.

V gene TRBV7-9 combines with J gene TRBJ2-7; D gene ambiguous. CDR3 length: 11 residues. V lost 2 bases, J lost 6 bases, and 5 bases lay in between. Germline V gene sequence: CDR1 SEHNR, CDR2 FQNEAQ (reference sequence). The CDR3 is CASSLRVEQYF. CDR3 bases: TGTGCCAGCAGCTTAAGGGTCGAGCAGTACTTC.

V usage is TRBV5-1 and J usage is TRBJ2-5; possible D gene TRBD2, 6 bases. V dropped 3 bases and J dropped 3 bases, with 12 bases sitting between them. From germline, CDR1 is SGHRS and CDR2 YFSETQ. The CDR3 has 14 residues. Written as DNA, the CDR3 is TGCGCCAGCAGCTCGGGACGGGAGAAAGAGACCCAGTACTTC. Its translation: CASSSGREKETQYF.

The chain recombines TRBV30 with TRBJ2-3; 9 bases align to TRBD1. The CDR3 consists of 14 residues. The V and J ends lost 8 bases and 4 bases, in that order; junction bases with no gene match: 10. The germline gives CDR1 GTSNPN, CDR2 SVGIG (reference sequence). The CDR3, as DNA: TGTGCCAGCAGACAGGGGGTAAGGGCAGATACGCAGTATTTT. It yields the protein CASRQGVRADTQYF.

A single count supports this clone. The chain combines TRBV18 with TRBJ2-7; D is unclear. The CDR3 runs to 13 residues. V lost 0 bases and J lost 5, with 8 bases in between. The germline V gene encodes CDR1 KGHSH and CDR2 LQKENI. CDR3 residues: CASSPPSYHEQYF. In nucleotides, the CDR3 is TGTGCCAGCTCACCACCGTCTTACCACGAGCAGTACTTC.

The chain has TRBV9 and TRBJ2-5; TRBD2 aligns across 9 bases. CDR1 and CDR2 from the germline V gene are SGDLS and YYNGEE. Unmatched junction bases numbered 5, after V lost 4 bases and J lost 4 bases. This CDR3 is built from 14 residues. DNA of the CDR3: TGTGCCAGCAGCCTAGCGGGAATAGGAGAGACCCAGTACTTC. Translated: CASSLAGIGETQYF.

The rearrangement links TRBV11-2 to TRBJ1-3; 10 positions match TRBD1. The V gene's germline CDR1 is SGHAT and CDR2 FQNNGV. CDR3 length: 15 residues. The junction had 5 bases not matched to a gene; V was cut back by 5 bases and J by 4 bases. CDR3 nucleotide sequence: TGTGCCAGCAGCGTAGGGACAGGGGCCGGAAACACCATATATTTT. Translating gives CASSVGTGAGNTIYF.

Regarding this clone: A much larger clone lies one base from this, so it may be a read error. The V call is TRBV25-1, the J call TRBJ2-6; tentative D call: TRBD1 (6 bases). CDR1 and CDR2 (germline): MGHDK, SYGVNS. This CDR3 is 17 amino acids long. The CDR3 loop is CASGEVGTGTGANVLTF. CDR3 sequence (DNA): TGTGCCAGCGGTGAAGTCGGTACAGGGACCGGGGCCAACGTCCTGACTTTC.

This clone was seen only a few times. The CDR3 loop is CAISGSDTQYF. The CDR3 nucleotides read TGTGCCATCAGTGGTTCAGATACGCAGTATTTT. V is TRBV10-3 and J is TRBJ2-3; D is unclear. Germline CDR1 and CDR2: ENHRY and SYGVKD. V was shortened by 4 bases and J by 4 bases, with 3 bases between the two germline ends. The CDR3 extends over 11 amino acids.

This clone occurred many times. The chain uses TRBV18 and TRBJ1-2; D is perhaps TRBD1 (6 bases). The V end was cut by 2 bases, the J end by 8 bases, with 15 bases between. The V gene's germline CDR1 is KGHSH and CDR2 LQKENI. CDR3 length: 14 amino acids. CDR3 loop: CASSPTPGAGGYTF. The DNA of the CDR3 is TGTGCCAGCTCACCAACCCCAGGGGCAGGAGGCTACACCTTC.

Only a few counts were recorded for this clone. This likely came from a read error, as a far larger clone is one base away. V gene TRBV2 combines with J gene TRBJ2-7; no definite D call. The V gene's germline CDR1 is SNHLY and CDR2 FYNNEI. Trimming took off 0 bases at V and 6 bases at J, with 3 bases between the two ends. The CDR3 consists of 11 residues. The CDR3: CASSEATEQYF. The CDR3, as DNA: TGTGCCAGCAGTGAAGCGACCGAGCAGTACTTC.

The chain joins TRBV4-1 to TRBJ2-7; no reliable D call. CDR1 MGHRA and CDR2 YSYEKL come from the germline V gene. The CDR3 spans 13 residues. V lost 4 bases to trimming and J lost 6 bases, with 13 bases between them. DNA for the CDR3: TGCGCCAGCAGCCCCTCTTCAATCGGCGAGCAGTACTTC. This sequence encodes CASSPSSIGEQYF.

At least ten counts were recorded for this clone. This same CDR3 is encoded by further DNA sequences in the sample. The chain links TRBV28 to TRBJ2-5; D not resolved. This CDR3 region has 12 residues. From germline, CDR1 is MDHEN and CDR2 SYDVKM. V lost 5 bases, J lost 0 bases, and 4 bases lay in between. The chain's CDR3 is CASSGYQETQYF. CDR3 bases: TGTGCCAGCAGTGGGTACCAAGAGACCCAGTACTTC.

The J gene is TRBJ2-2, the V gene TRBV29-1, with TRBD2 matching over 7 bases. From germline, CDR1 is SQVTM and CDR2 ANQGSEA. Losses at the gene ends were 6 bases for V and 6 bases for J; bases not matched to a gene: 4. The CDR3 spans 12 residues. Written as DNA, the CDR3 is TGCAGCGTCCACGGACTAGCCGGGGAGCTGTTTTTT. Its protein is CSVHGLAGELFF.

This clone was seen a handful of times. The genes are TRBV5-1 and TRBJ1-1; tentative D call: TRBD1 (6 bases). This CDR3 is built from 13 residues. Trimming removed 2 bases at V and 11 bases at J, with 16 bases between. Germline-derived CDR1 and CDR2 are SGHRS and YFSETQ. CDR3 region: CASSLPDSFAAFF. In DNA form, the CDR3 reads TGCGCCAGCAGCTTACCGGACAGCTTTGCTGCTTTCTTT.

The CDR3: CASSRRVPEETQYF. The DNA for the CDR3 is TGTGCCAGCAGCCGCCGTGTCCCTGAGGAGACCCAGTACTTC. The chain uses TRBV6-5 and TRBJ2-5; D not resolved. This CDR3 region has 14 residues. CDR1 and CDR2 (germline): MNHEY, SVGAGI. The germline V and J ends were trimmed by 6 bases and 5 bases, with 16 bases remaining between them.

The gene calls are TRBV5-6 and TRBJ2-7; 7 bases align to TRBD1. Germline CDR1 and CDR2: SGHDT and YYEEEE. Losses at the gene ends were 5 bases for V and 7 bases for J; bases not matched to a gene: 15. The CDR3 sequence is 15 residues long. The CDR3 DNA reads TGTGCCAGCAGTTTTCGACAGGGCGGGTATGGGGAGCAGTACTTC. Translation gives CASSFRQGGYGEQYF.

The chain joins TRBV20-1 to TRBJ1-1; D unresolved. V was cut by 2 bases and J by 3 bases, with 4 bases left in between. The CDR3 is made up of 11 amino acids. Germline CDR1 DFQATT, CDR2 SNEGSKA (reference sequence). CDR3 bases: TGCAGTGCTAGACAGGACACTGAAGCTTTCTTT. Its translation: CSARQDTEAFF.

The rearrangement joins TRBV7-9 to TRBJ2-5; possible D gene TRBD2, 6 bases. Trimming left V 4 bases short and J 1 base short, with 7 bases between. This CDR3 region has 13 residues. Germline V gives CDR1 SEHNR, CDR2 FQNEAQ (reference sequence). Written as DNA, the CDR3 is TGTGCCAGCAGCTCGCGGGGCCAAGAGACCCAGTACTTC. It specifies CASSSRGQETQYF.

CDR3 protein: CASSRTGPEAFF. The DNA for the CDR3 is TGTGCCAGCAGCCGGACCGGTCCTGAAGCTTTCTTT. This chain joins TRBV2 and TRBJ1-1; D ambiguous. The CDR3 is made up of 12 amino acids. The V and J ends lost 6 bases and 6 bases respectively, with 11 bases between them. In germline, CDR1 is SNHLY, CDR2 FYNNEI.